Sequencing of this TCR beta chain was carried out in a study of T-cell reconstitution after alpha-beta-depleted transplantation in children. This clonotype was counted between two and nine times. The germline V and J ends were trimmed by 5 bases and 2 bases, with 9 bases remaining between them. Germline CDR1 and CDR2: SGHAT and FQNNGV. The CDR3 consists of 13 residues. Library preparation (for TCRbeta) was performed with unique molecular identifiers. TCRdb passed the PCR reads through MiXCR, listing each CDR3 protein once. This table holds some 260,000 distinct CDR3 sequences, 20% to 30% found once. This clonotype was sampled from a female patient between 2 and 15 years old who had a stem cell transplant for congenital amegakaryocytic thrombocytopenia, so the T cells may come from the graft donor. The chain recombines TRBV11-2 with TRBJ2-5; D unresolved. This specimen was PBMCs, mostly from graft donor cells, taken 360 days after TCRalphabeta/CD19-depleted stem cell transplant. CDR3 in DNA: TGTGCCAGCAGCCGAGTGGGGCAAGAGACCCAGTACTTC. Its protein product is CASSRVGQETQYF.